The entry that follows covers one T cell receptor (beta chain) sequence. Antigen unknown. V was pared by 3 bases and J by 4 bases, with 6 bases of the junction left unmatched. This CDR3 contains 15 residues. From germline, CDR1 is MDHEN and CDR2 SYDVKM. The entry originates in a study of memory CD4+ T cells and cytomegalovirus serostatus. Findings and caveats of the study: Median bootstrapped AUC for CMV status was about 0.95 originally, approximately 0.9 US-trained.

The sort gate was single viable CD3+CD4+CD8-CD45RO+ cells for memory CD4+ T cells. Positive selection with CD4 microbeads enriched total CD4+ T cells. TCRdb's copy holds only in-frame clones and misses some; the assay was immunoSEQ multiplex PCR. The table lists approximately 92,000 clones, roughly 80% of them singletons, with around 3.6% in the top ten. This chain links TRBV28 with TRBJ2-1; 7 nucleotides match TRBD2. The sequenced material came from memory CD4+ T cells from blood. The source is an adult in good health and CMV-seropositive. CDR3 region: CASSFGGSGYNEQFF. The CDR3 DNA sequence: TGTGCCAGCAGTTTCGGCGGGAGCGGGTACAATGAGCAGTTCTTC. The variable domain in full, completed from reference TRBV28 and TRBJ2-1, reads DVKVTQSSRYLVKRTGEKVFLECVQDMDHENMFWYRQDPGLGLRLIYFSYDVKMKEKGDIPEGYSVSREKKERFSLILESASTNQTSMYLCASSFGGSGYNEQFFGPGTRLTVL.